The entry below gives a single TCR beta chain sequence along with its context. The data were obtained in a study of blood T cell repertoires in COVID-19. At the level of the study: COVID-19 samples from acute and convalescent phases originated in the United States, Italy and Spain. Sample material is recorded as cDNA or gDNA derived from T cells, B-cell-depleted T cells, or PBMCs.

Sequencing used immunoSEQ multiplex PCR; TCRdb keeps in-frame clones, though not all of them. The table has hundreds of thousands of clones, about 90% seen once. V lost 3 bases and J lost 5; bases outside the gene matches: 4. The CDR3 is made up of 14 amino acids. Germline CDR1 is SGDLS and CDR2 is YYNGEE. This sequence originates from a man younger than 35 with active or convalescent COVID-19. Sequenced material: peripheral blood. The V call is TRBV9, the J call TRBJ1-1, with 10 bases aligning to TRBD1. CDR3 DNA: TGTGCCAGCAGCGCCGGGACAGGGGTAACTGAAGCTTTCTTT. Its translation is CASSAGTGVTEAFF.